This is a list of T cell receptor beta chains from one sample in a study of shared clonotypes between healthy human individuals. Generated by immunoSEQ multiplex PCR, the TCRdb table keeps only in-frame clones and is missing some. This sample has roughly 700,000 clones, with about 74% found just once. Material for sequencing was memory CD4+ T cells sorted from blood. Receptor source: a woman in her twenties or thirties in good health. CDR3s include the opening cysteine and the closing phenylalanine or tryptophan. A D gene is named only where the DNA matches it firmly. Size is omitted from some rows. Given values are once, few, many or a class for expanded clones.

>-|TRBD2|TRBJ2-1|TRBV7-2
TGTGCCAGCAGCCCCCAGAGGGCCTCTAGCGGGAGCTCCTACAATGAGCAGTTCTTC
CASSPQRASSGSSYNEQFF
>once|-|TRBJ2-5|TRBV30
TGTGCCTGGAGTTCCCAGGGGCTTGGGGAGACCCAGTACTTC
CAWSSQGLGETQYF
>many|TRBD2|TRBJ2-1|TRBV29-1
TGCAGCTTGGGACTAGCGGGAGGGGGCTCCTACAATGAGCAGTTCTTC
CSLGLAGGGSYNEQFF
>-|-|TRBJ1-2|TRBV7-9
TGTGCCAGCAGCTTAGGGGGGTCGTATGGCTACACCTTC
CASSLGGSYGYTF
>-|-|TRBJ1-1|TRBV28
TGTGCCAGCAATGATTTTTCAGGCGGGAACACTGAAGCTTTCTTT
CASNDFSGGNTEAFF
>-|TRBD2|TRBJ2-1|TRBV11-2
TGTGCCAGCAGCTTAGACTCTAGCGGGAGGAATGAGCAGTTCTTC
CASSLDSSGRNEQFF
>-|-|TRBJ2-2|TRBV4-1
TGCGCCAGCAGCCAAGATAGAGTATCCACCGGGGAGCTGTTTTTT
CASSQDRVSTGELFF
>-|-|TRBJ1-5|TRBV18
TGTGCCAGCTCACTAGTCAGGATGGACAATCAGCCCCAGCATTTT
CASSLVRMDNQPQHF
>-|TRBD1|TRBJ2-1|TRBV2
TGTGCCAGCAGTGAACCCTTGACAGGGCGGAAAAGCTCCTACAATGAGCAGTTCTTC
CASSEPLTGRKSSYNEQFF
>-|-|TRBJ2-7|TRBV5-1
TGCGCCAGCAGCTTGGGGAGGGGAGACGACGAGCAGTACTTC
CASSLGRGDDEQYF
>-|TRBD1|TRBJ2-2|TRBV28
TGTGCCAGCAGTTTCCCCGGGACAGGGGGCACCGGGGAGCTGTTTTTT
CASSFPGTGGTGELFF
>few|TRBD2|TRBJ2-1|TRBV19
TGTGCCAGTGGACTAGCGGGAGCCGATGAGCAGTTCTTC
CASGLAGADEQFF
>few|-|TRBJ2-7|TRBV28
TGTGCCAGCAGTCGATCCCCTCTGGCAGTCTACGAGCAGTACTTC
CASSRSPLAVYEQYF
>-|TRBD1|TRBJ1-5|TRBV19
TGTGCCAGTAGTTTCGGGACAGTTAGCAATCAGCCCCAGCATTTT
CASSFGTVSNQPQHF
>-|-|TRBJ2-1|TRBV11-3
TGTGCCAGCAGCTTGGGGGGCTCCTACAATGAGCAGTTCTTC
CASSLGGSYNEQFF
>-|-|TRBJ1-2|TRBV28
TGTGCCAGCAGTTTGGCAGGAACCGCTAACTATGGCTACACCTTC
CASSLAGTANYGYTF
>once|-|TRBJ2-3|TRBV27
TGTGCCAGCAGTTTCACCCATGCGGATACGCAGTATTTT
CASSFTHADTQYF
>once|TRBD1|TRBJ1-5|TRBV30
TGTGCCTGGAGGGGACAGGGAAATCAGCCCCAGCATTTT
CAWRGQGNQPQHF
>-|-|TRBJ1-1|TRBV15
TGTGCCACCAGCTATCAGGGGAGATTCTCTGAAGCTTTCTTT
CATSYQGRFSEAFF
>few|TRBD2|TRBJ2-1|TRBV5-1
TGCGCCAGCAGCTTGGGGACTAGCGGCTTCAATGAGCAGTTCTTC
CASSLGTSGFNEQFF
>-|TRBD1|TRBJ2-5|TRBV7-6
TGTGCCAGCAGCTCGGACAGGGGGCCAGAGACCCAGTACTTC
CASSSDRGPETQYF
>-|TRBD1|TRBJ1-4|TRBV6-1
TGTGCCAGCAGTGATTTGAGGGGACAGGGAGCCGAAAAACTGTTTTTT
CASSDLRGQGAEKLFF
>-|-|TRBJ1-2|TRBV13
TGTGCCAGCAGCTTACGGGGATCGTATGGCTACACCTTC
CASSLRGSYGYTF
>-|-|TRBJ2-5|TRBV5-1
TGCGCCAGCAGCTTCCCGCAGCAAGAGACCCAGTACTTC
CASSFPQQETQYF
>-|TRBD2|TRBJ2-2|TRBV5-1
TGCGCCAGCAGCTTGATGACTAGCGCGAACACCGGGGAGCTGTTTTTT
CASSLMTSANTGELFF
>-|-|TRBJ1-5|TRBV16
TGTGCCAGCAGCCAGAACCCAAATCAGCCCCAGCATTTT
CASSQNPNQPQHF
>many|TRBD2|TRBJ2-3|TRBV7-3
TGTGCCAGCGGAACTAGCGGGAGCGATACGCAGTATTTT
CASGTSGSDTQYF
>-|-|TRBJ2-2|TRBV30
TGTGCCTGGACCAGGACAGTAAGGACCGGGGAGCTGTTTTTT
CAWTRTVRTGELFF
>-|TRBD2|TRBJ2-2|TRBV14
TGTGCCAGCAGCCAAGGACTAGCGGTCACCGGGGAGCTGTTTTTT
CASSQGLAVTGELFF
>once|-|TRBJ1-3|TRBV28
TGTGCCAGCAGTTTCTTCGGATCCTCTGGAAACACCATATATTTT
CASSFFGSSGNTIYF
>-|-|TRBJ2-1|TRBV19
TGTGCCTCAAAGACGGCGAACAATGAGCAGTTCTTC
CASKTANNEQFF
>-|TRBD1|TRBJ1-5|TRBV19
TGTGCCAGTAGTACCCGTGGACAGGGGAGAGGAAGGGATCAGCCCCAGCATTTT
CASSTRGQGRGRDQPQHF
>few|TRBD2|TRBJ2-1|TRBV5-4
TGTGCCAGCAGCCCGACTAGCGGGATTTCCAATGAGCAGTTCTTC
CASSPTSGISNEQFF
>-|TRBD2|TRBJ2-7|TRBV12-5
TGTGCTAGTGGTTTGGTAAGACTAGCGGGCGTCCTTAGCTCCTACGAGCAGTACTTC
CASGLVRLAGVLSSYEQYF
>-|-|TRBJ2-5|TRBV10-3
TGTGCCATCAGTGCAACACCGGGACAAGGGACGGGAGAGACCCAGTACTTC
CAISATPGQGTGETQYF
>-|TRBD2|TRBJ2-1|TRBV28
TGTGCCAGCAGTATCGGACTAGCAGACATCATGAGCGAGCAGTTCTTC
CASSIGLADIMSEQFF
>-|-|TRBJ1-5|TRBV4-1
TGCGCCAGCAGCCAAGATTTCCCCAGACCCAATCAGCCCCAGCATTTT
CASSQDFPRPNQPQHF
>-|TRBD1|TRBJ1-1|TRBV10-3
TGTGCCTCCCGGGACAGGGGGCAGGTGAACACTGAAGCTTTCTTT
CASRDRGQVNTEAFF
>-|-|TRBJ1-1|TRBV27
TGTGCCAGCAGTTTAAACAGCCCTAACACTGAAGCTTTCTTT
CASSLNSPNTEAFF
>-|-|TRBJ1-2|TRBV6-5
TGTGCCAGCAGTCCCAGAGGGGTTGGGGATGGCTACACCTTC
CASSPRGVGDGYTF
>-|-|TRBJ1-3|TRBV5-1
TGCGCCAGCAGCTCCGATTCGGCCGCTGGCTCTGGAAACACCATATATTTT
CASSSDSAAGSGNTIYF
>-|-|TRBJ1-5|TRBV7-2
TGTGCCAGCAGCTTGGCGGGCGGGACCTCCAGTAGGCCCCAGCATTTT
CASSLAGGTSSRPQHF
>-|-|TRBJ2-5|TRBV5-5
TGTGCCAGCAGCCGGTATTCCCAAGAGACCCAGTACTTC
CASSRYSQETQYF
>-|-|TRBJ2-7|TRBV6-6
TGTGCCAGCAGTTCTGTCTCCTCGGGCGAGCAGTACTTC
CASSSVSSGEQYF
>few|-|TRBJ2-1|TRBV10-3
TGTGCCATCAGTGAGAGAGATGAGCAGTTCTTC
CAISERDEQFF
>-|TRBD2|TRBJ2-7|TRBV6-6
TGTGCCAGCAGTCACCTATTTAGCGGGAGACCCTACGAGCAGTACTTC
CASSHLFSGRPYEQYF
>-|TRBD2|TRBJ2-1|TRBV7-9
TGTGCCAGCAGCGATGGACTAGCGGGAGGCAATGAGCAGTTCTTC
CASSDGLAGGNEQFF
>-|-|TRBJ2-7|TRBV6-5
TGTGCCAGCAGTTCTGAACGTTCCTACGAGCAGTACTTC
CASSSERSYEQYF
>-|-|TRBJ2-5|TRBV2
TGTGCCAGCGTTGTCTCGGAGAAAGAGACCCAGTACTTC
CASVVSEKETQYF
>-|-|TRBJ2-5|TRBV5-4
TGTGCCAGCAGCTTGGACTCCCTAGGTACCCAGTACTTC
CASSLDSLGTQYF
>-|TRBD2|TRBJ2-2|TRBV6-5
TGTGCCAGCAGGTCCAGCGGGACCCACACCGGGGAGCTGTTTTTT
CASRSSGTHTGELFF
>-|-|TRBJ1-4|TRBV7-2
TGTGCCAGCAGCTTTAATGGACAGCTTAATGAAAAACTGTTTTTT
CASSFNGQLNEKLFF
>-|-|TRBJ2-7|TRBV18
TGTGCCAGCTCAGAGAAGGGCCTTGGGGGGTTCGAGCAGTACTTC
CASSEKGLGGFEQYF